The 30 T cell receptor beta chains below come from one sample, sequenced in a study of shared clonotypes between healthy human individuals. This table comes from immunoSEQ multiplex PCR, and its TCRdb copy is limited to in-frame clones, with some not included. The profile covers around 1.4 million clones, with 98% appearing a single time and about 0.35% taken by the ten largest. Input material: naive CD4+ T cells sorted from blood. The subset is: CD45RA+ positively selected. These receptors were taken from a man aged 30-40 years in good health.

The chain employs TRBV2 and TRBJ1-1; weak D call: TRBD1 (5 bases). Germline CDR1 SNHLY, CDR2 FYNNEI. This CDR3 has 14 residues. V dropped 6 bases and J dropped 5 bases, with 16 bases sitting between them. CDR3 region: CASSLTGWGTEAFF. The CDR3 nucleotides read TGTGCCAGCAGCCTAACGGGGTGGGGGACTGAAGCTTTCTTT.

The CDR3 protein is CASSLEGGLGEQFF. Here the CDR3 DNA reads TGTGCCAGCAGCTTAGAGGGGGGCTTGGGTGAGCAGTTCTTC. V is TRBV7-2 and J is TRBJ2-1, with D perhaps assigned TRBD1 or TRBD2 (6 bases each). Germline-derived CDR1 and CDR2 are SGHTA and FQGNSA. Trimming removed 1 base at V and 9 bases at J, with 13 bases between. The CDR3 covers 14 residues.

This clone was recorded once. The chain combines TRBV11-2 with TRBJ1-1; TRBD1 might be the D (5 bases). Trimming shortened V by 1 base and J by 6 bases, and 18 bases separated the two germline ends. This CDR3 is 16 amino acids long. The germline V gene encodes CDR1 SGHAT and CDR2 FQNNGV. This CDR3 reads CASSLATQGRASEAFF. CDR3 coding DNA: TGTGCCAGCAGCTTAGCGACCCAGGGAAGGGCGTCTGAAGCTTTCTTT. The complete variable domain, with remaining parts taken from reference TRBV11-2 and TRBJ1-1, reads EAGVAQSPRYKIIEKRQSVAFWCNPISGHATLYWYQQILGQGPKLLIQFQNNGVVDDSQLPKDRFSAERLKGVDSTLKIQPAKLEDSAVYLCASSLATQGRASEAFFGQGTRLTVV.

The V and J genes are TRBV7-8 and TRBJ1-5; D is perhaps TRBD1 (6 bases). This CDR3 spans 13 amino acids. Germline V gene sequence: CDR1 SGHVS, CDR2 FQNEAQ. V was pared by 8 bases and J by 5 bases, with 13 bases between. CDR3 nucleotides: TGTGCCAGCCGCAGGGGTTTGGATCAGCCCCAGCATTTT. This codes for CASRRGLDQPQHF. Full variable domain (rest looked up from reference TRBV7-8 and TRBJ1-5): GAGVSQSPRYKVAKRGQDVALRCDPISGHVSLFWYQQALGQGPEFLTYFQNEAQLDKSGLPSDRFFAERPEGSVSTLKIQRTQQEDSAVYLCASRRGLDQPQHFGDGTRLSIL.

The chain joins TRBV7-2 to TRBJ2-7; 10 nucleotides line up with TRBD2. V shed 1 base, J shed 5 bases, and the junction held 8 bases outside the gene matches. The germline CDR1 and CDR2 sequences are SGHTA and FQGNSA. The CDR3 totals 16 residues. The CDR3 reads CASSLEASGSWNEQYF. In DNA form, the CDR3 reads TGTGCCAGCAGCTTAGAAGCTAGCGGGAGTTGGAACGAGCAGTACTTC.

The chain recombines TRBV5-5 with TRBJ1-3, with D uncertain. Germline assignment: CDR1 SGHKS and CDR2 YYEKEE (reference sequence). The V and J ends lost 1 base and 2 bases respectively, with 4 bases between them. The CDR3 consists of 13 residues. The CDR3 loop reads CASSLPAGNTIYF. The CDR3, as DNA: TGTGCCAGCAGCTTGCCAGCTGGAAACACCATATATTTT.

This chain joins TRBV28 and TRBJ2-7; 7 nucleotides align to TRBD1. The CDR3 extends over 14 amino acids. V trimming: 6 bases; J trimming: 7 bases; junction bases outside the gene matches: 12. Germline values: CDR1 MDHEN, CDR2 SYDVKM. CDR3 loop: CASRAPGQQFEQYF. DNA for the CDR3: TGTGCCAGCAGAGCCCCGGGACAGCAGTTTGAGCAGTACTTC.

CDR3 in DNA: TGTGCCAGCAGCCCGAATGCAGGGGTTGTAGTTGGAAACATTCAGTACTTC. This gives the protein CASSPNAGVVVGNIQYF. The V gene is TRBV7-9, the J gene TRBJ2-4, with a weak D call TRBD1 (6 bases). V gave up 5 bases and J gave up 6 bases, with 23 bases separating them. This CDR3 contains 17 residues. CDR1 and CDR2 (germline): SEHNR, FQNEAQ (reference sequence). The variable domain in full, completed from reference TRBV7-9 and TRBJ2-4, reads DTGVSQNPRHKITKRGQNVTFRCDPISEHNRLYWYRQTLGQGPEFLTYFQNEAQLEKSRLLSDRFSAERPKGSFSTLEIQRTEQGDSAMYLCASSPNAGVVVGNIQYFGAGTRLSVL.

The V gene is TRBV18, the J gene TRBJ2-1; 11 bases agree with TRBD2. The CDR3 loop spans 15 amino acids. V trimming: 4 bases; J trimming: 3 bases; junction bases outside the gene matches: 2. From germline, CDR1 is KGHSH and CDR2 LQKENI. The CDR3 nucleotides read TGTGCCAGCTCACAGGGGACTAGCGGCTACAATGAGCAGTTCTTC. It is translated as CASSQGTSGYNEQFF. The whole variable domain, filled in from reference TRBV18 and TRBJ2-1, reads NAGVMQNPRHLVRRRGQEARLRCSPMKGHSHVYWYRQLPEEGLKFMVYLQKENIIDESGMPKERFSAEFPKEGPSILRIQQVVRGDSAAYFCASSQGTSGYNEQFFGPGTRLTVL.

The CDR3 spells CASSLGVGGAGELFF. CDR3 nucleotides: TGTGCCAGCAGTTTAGGTGTAGGGGGCGCCGGGGAGCTGTTTTTT. This sequence joins TRBV27 and TRBJ2-2, with 7 bases identical to TRBD1. The CDR3 sequence is 15 residues long. The trim removed 2 bases at V and 6 bases at J, leaving 6 bases unmatched. The V gene's germline CDR1 is MNHEY and CDR2 SMNVEV (reference sequence).

The chain joins TRBV4-3 to TRBJ2-3; the D is unclear. Germline assignment: CDR1 LGHNA and CDR2 YSLEER. The CDR3 sequence is 14 residues long. The germline V and J ends were trimmed by 0 bases and 1 base, with 5 bases remaining between them. In DNA, the CDR3 is TGCGCCAGCAGCCAAGATTTACGCACAGATACGCAGTATTTT. This translates into CASSQDLRTDTQYF.

In the case of this clone: This sample includes further DNA sequences coding for the same CDR3. The chain couples TRBV5-1 to TRBJ1-3; no firm D call. Looked up from germline, CDR1 is SGHRS and CDR2 is YFSETQ. V gave up 0 bases and J gave up 0 bases, with 7 bases separating them. This CDR3 has 15 residues. CDR3 loop: CASSLAGFSGNTIYF. The CDR3 DNA reads TGCGCCAGCAGCTTGGCGGGCTTCTCTGGAAACACCATATATTTT.

The chain couples TRBV21-1 to TRBJ2-7; the D call of TRBD2 is as the table states it, not checked on the DNA. TRBV21-1 counts as a pseudogene. The CDR3 extends over 13 amino acids. DNA of the CDR3: TGTGCCAGCAGCCCGGACTTTTCCTACGAGCAGTACTTC. Translation gives CASSPDFSYEQYF.

The chain is built from TRBV2 and TRBJ2-1, with a weak D call TRBD2 (6 bases). Trimming left V 6 bases short and J 3 bases short, with 15 bases between. Germline CDR1 reads SNHLY; CDR2 reads FYNNEI. The CDR3 consists of 15 residues. The CDR3: CASRDPGLNYNEQFF. CDR3 nucleotides: TGTGCCAGCAGGGACCCGGGACTTAACTACAATGAGCAGTTCTTC.

This rearrangement joins TRBV2 to TRBJ2-7, with TRBD2 as a possible D gene (5 bases). In germline, CDR1 is SNHLY, CDR2 FYNNEI. V lost 3 bases and J lost 1, with 16 bases in between. The CDR3 loop spans 16 amino acids. The CDR3 nucleotides are TGTGCCAGCAGTGATGAAGCGGCGGCCAGATCCTACGAGCAGTACTTC. It is translated as CASSDEAAARSYEQYF.

V is TRBV11-2 and J is TRBJ2-5; 8 bases fit TRBD1. J was trimmed by 2 bases and V by 5 bases; bases with no gene match: 7. Germline V gene sequence: CDR1 SGHAT, CDR2 FQNNGV. The CDR3 spans 15 residues. The CDR3: CASSARTGRQETQYF. CDR3 in DNA: TGTGCCAGCAGCGCCCGGACAGGGCGACAAGAGACCCAGTACTTC.

This chain links TRBV5-4 with TRBJ2-2; 8 nucleotides align to TRBD2. Germline V gene data show CDR1 as SGHNT and CDR2 as YYREEE (reference sequence). The trim removed 5 bases at V and 7 bases at J, leaving 16 bases unmatched. The CDR3 extends over 17 amino acids. CDR3 amino acids: CASSPAGLGFLGGELFF. For the CDR3, the DNA is TGTGCCAGCAGTCCCGCGGGACTAGGGTTTTTGGGCGGGGAGCTGTTTTTT.

The rearrangement joins TRBV6-5 to TRBJ1-2; D call uncertain. The V end was cut by 0 bases, the J end by 8 bases, with 10 bases between. In germline, CDR1 is MNHEY, CDR2 SVGAGI. The CDR3 is 13 residues long. The CDR3 region has the DNA TGTGCCAGCAGTTACTCGAGACTGGCCGGCTACACCTTC. Amino acid sequence: CASSYSRLAGYTF.

Worth noting for this clone: A read error may produce the germline difference seen at one junction end. The chain employs TRBV7-2 and TRBJ1-5, with 8 bases matching TRBD1. This CDR3 comprises 16 residues. CDR1 is SGHTA and CDR2 is FQGNSA in the germline V gene. The CDR3 spells CASSLAPGGVSQPQHF. CDR3 in DNA: TGTGCCAGCAGCCTAGCTCCAGGGGGCGTCAGCCAGCCCCAGCATTTT.

The J gene is TRBJ1-4, the V gene TRBV5-1; D ambiguous. CDR1 is SGHRS and CDR2 is YFSETQ in the germline V gene. The CDR3 loop spans 13 amino acids. V lost 2 bases and J lost 4, with 6 bases in between. Here the CDR3 DNA reads TGCGCCAGCAGCTTAAGAATTAATGAAAAACTGTTTTTT. Translated, it gives CASSLRINEKLFF.

The chain has TRBV18 and TRBJ2-1; D not certain. The CDR3 runs 15 residues. CDR1 is KGHSH and CDR2 is LQKENI in the germline V gene. V lost 0 bases to trimming and J lost 5 bases, with 11 bases between them. This CDR3 is CASSPPVSGHNEQFF. CDR3 DNA: TGTGCCAGCTCACCACCGGTTTCAGGTCACAATGAGCAGTTCTTC. Together with reference TRBV18 and TRBJ2-1, the CDR3 gives the full variable domain: NAGVMQNPRHLVRRRGQEARLRCSPMKGHSHVYWYRQLPEEGLKFMVYLQKENIIDESGMPKERFSAEFPKEGPSILRIQQVVRGDSAAYFCASSPPVSGHNEQFFGPGTRLTVL.

The chain links TRBV9 to TRBJ2-5, with 10 positions matching TRBD1. The V gene's germline CDR1 is SGDLS and CDR2 YYNGEE. J gave up 3 bases and V 2 bases, and 1 base lay outside the gene matches. The CDR3 sequence is 14 residues long. This CDR3 is CASSVGTGEETQYF. The DNA of the CDR3 is TGTGCCAGCAGCGTTGGGACAGGGGAAGAGACCCAGTACTTC.

The chain combines TRBV7-2 with TRBJ2-7, with 11 bases that match TRBD2. This CDR3 has 17 amino acids. The germline gives CDR1 SGHTA, CDR2 FQGNSA. V trimming: 1 base; J trimming: 4 bases; junction bases outside the gene matches: 9. This chain's CDR3 is CASSLVAGGRGVYEQYF. For the CDR3, the DNA is TGTGCCAGCAGCTTAGTAGCGGGAGGGCGAGGAGTATACGAGCAGTACTTC.

The chain is built from TRBV15 and TRBJ1-5, with D possibly TRBD1 on 5 matching bases. Germline lookup yields CDR1 LNHNV and CDR2 YYDKDF (reference sequence). The CDR3 spans 16 residues. V dropped 2 bases and J dropped 5 bases, with 16 bases sitting between them. The CDR3 DNA reads as TGTGCCACCAGCAGAAACCGACAGACCGCGTATCAGCCCCAGCATTTT. Translated, it gives CATSRNRQTAYQPQHF.

The V and J genes are TRBV5-1 and TRBJ1-1, with TRBD1 matching over 7 bases. The CDR3 spans 16 residues. Losses at the gene ends were 0 bases for V and 2 bases for J; bases not matched to a gene: 7. The germline V gene encodes CDR1 SGHRS and CDR2 YFSETQ. This CDR3 reads CASSLGFAGGNTEAFF. The CDR3 DNA reads TGCGCCAGCAGCTTGGGTTTCGCAGGGGGAAACACTGAAGCTTTCTTT.

V and J are TRBV6-1 and TRBJ2-3, with 9 bases matching TRBD1. The germline V gene has CDR1 MNHNS and CDR2 SASEGT. V dropped 4 bases and J dropped 4; count of bases not matched to a gene: 6. The CDR3 contains 15 residues. The CDR3 nucleotides read TGTGCCAGCAGTGCCGACAGGGGGGGTCCAGATACGCAGTATTTT. It translates to CASSADRGGPDTQYF.

The CDR3 DNA follows: TGCGCCAGCAGCTGGGAGGGGCGGGCTGATTACAATGAGCAGTTCTTC. Its protein is CASSWEGRADYNEQFF. The chain couples TRBV5-1 to TRBJ2-1; 7 nucleotides line up with TRBD2. J gave up 4 bases and V 3 bases, and 10 bases lay outside the gene matches. This CDR3 region has 16 residues. Germline V gene lookup returns CDR1 SGHRS and CDR2 YFSETQ.

About this clone: Other nucleotide sequences from this sample produce the same CDR3. V is TRBV5-1 and J is TRBJ2-1, with a tentative D call TRBD2 (6 bases). Germline V gene lookup returns CDR1 SGHRS and CDR2 YFSETQ. The CDR3 spans 14 residues. V lost 4 bases to trimming and J lost 0 bases, with 8 bases between them. The CDR3 DNA follows: TGCGCCAGCAGCGGCGGGACCTCCTACAATGAGCAGTTCTTC. Protein product: CASSGGTSYNEQFF.

This chain joins TRBV7-9 and TRBJ1-5, with D tentatively TRBD1 (5 bases). This CDR3 is 13 amino acids long. Trimming removed 5 bases at V and 7 bases at J, with 12 bases between. The V gene's germline CDR1 is SEHNR and CDR2 FQNEAQ (reference sequence). The CDR3 DNA reads as TGTGCCAGCAGCGGGACCTCGTTGCAGCCCCAGCATTTT. This codes for CASSGTSLQPQHF.

This rearrangement joins TRBV18 to TRBJ2-7; D might be TRBD2 (5 bases). V lost 0 bases and J 1 base, leaving 13 bases between the germline ends. The CDR3 consists of 16 residues. Germline-derived CDR1 and CDR2 are KGHSH and LQKENI. Written as DNA, the CDR3 is TGTGCCAGCTCACCACCCTTACGGCCGGGGTCCTACGAGCAGTACTTC. Translation: CASSPPLRPGSYEQYF.